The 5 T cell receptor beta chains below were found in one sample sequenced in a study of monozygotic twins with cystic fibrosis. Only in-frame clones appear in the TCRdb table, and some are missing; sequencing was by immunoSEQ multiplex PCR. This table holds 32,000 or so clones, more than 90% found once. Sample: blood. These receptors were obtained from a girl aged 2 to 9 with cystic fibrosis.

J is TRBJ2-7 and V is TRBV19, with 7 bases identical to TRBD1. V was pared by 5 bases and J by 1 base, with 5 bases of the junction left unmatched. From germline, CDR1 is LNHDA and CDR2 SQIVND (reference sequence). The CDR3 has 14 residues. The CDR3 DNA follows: TGTGCCAGTAGTTGGGCAGGGGGTTCCTACGAGCAGTACTTC. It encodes CASSWAGGSYEQYF. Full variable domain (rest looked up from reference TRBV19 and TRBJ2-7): DGGITQSPKYLFRKEGQNVTLSCEQNLNHDAMYWYRQDPGQGLRLIYYSQIVNDFQKGDIAEGYSVSREKKESFPLTVTSAQKNPTAFYLCASSWAGGSYEQYFGPGTRLTVT.

The chain's CDR3 is CASSLSGQGRYEQYF. The CDR3 DNA sequence: TGTGCCAGCAGTTTATCGGGACAGGGTCGGTACGAGCAGTACTTC. The chain carries TRBV28 and TRBJ2-7, with 9 bases matching TRBD1. V trimming: 1 base; J trimming: 4 bases; junction bases outside the gene matches: 5. CDR1 is MDHEN, CDR2 SYDVKM, per germline. The CDR3 length is 15 residues.

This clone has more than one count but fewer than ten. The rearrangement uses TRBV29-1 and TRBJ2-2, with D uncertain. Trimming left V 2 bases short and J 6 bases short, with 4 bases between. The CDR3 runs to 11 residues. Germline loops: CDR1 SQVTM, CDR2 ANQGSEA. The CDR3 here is CSVERAGELFF. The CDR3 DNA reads TGCAGCGTTGAACGCGCCGGGGAGCTGTTTTTT.

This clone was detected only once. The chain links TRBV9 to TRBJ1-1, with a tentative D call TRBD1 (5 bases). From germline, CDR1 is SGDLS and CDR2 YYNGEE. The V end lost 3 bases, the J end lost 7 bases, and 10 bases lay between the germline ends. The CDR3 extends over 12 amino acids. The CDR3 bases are TGTGCCAGCAGCGCGCAACAGGATGAAGCTTTCTTT. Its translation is CASSAQQDEAFF.

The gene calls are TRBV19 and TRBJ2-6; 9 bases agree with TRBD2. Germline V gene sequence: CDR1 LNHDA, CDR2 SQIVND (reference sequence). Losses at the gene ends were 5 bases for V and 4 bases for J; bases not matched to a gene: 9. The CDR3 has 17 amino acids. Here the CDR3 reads CASSWNSGSSGANVLTF. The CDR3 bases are TGTGCCAGTAGTTGGAATAGCGGGAGTTCCGGGGCCAACGTCCTGACTTTC.